A selection of T cell receptor beta chains follows, all from one sample in a study of graft-versus-host responses after intestinal transplantation. Data came from immunoSEQ multiplex PCR; TCRdb stores just in-frame clones and leaves some out. The sample includes tens of thousands of clones, 70% to 90% seen only once; the top ten take around 1.5%. Specimen: PBMCs, collected 26 days after transplant. These TCRs come from a human patient who received an intestinal transplant, so some T cells may come from the graft donor. Both conserved end residues are part of each CDR3. The D gene is left open where the match is weak. For some rows the clone size is stated as once, few or many, or as a class when expanded; others skip it.

TRBJ2-1,NA,TRBV4-1,few,CASSQLLTDAYNEQFF,TGCGCCAGCAGCCAACTCCTTACAGATGCCTACAATGAGCAGTTCTTC
TRBJ1-1,TRBD1,TRBV19,NA,CASNWGTGGFGTEAFF,TGTGCCAGTAATTGGGGGACAGGGGGCTTTGGGACTGAAGCTTTCTTT
TRBJ1-5,NA,TRBV2,NA,CASSNGREPNQPQHF,TGTGCCAGCTCCAATGGGAGGGAGCCCAATCAGCCCCAGCATTTT
TRBJ2-7,TRBD1,TRBV7-2,medium-sized,CASSSPVTGAYDEQYF,TGTGCCAGCAGCTCGCCCGTGACAGGGGCGTACGACGAGCAGTACTTC
TRBJ2-5,NA,TRBV28,once,CASSYTLETQYF,TGTGCCAGCAGTTACACCTTAGAGACCCAGTACTTC
TRBJ2-5,NA,TRBV7-5,NA,CARSRQGAWETQYF,TGTGCCAGAAGCCGACAGGGGGCGTGGGAGACCCAGTACTTC
TRBJ2-5,TRBD2,TRBV27,NA,CASSLSGTSGGPETQYF,TGTGCCAGCAGTTTATCCGGGACTAGCGGGGGGCCGGAGACCCAGTACTTC
TRBJ1-2,NA,TRBV6-6,few,CASRQPRVDNYGYTF,TGTGCCAGCAGACAACCCCGGGTCGATAACTATGGCTACACCTTC
TRBJ2-7,NA,TRBV15,NA,CATSRQGSYEQYF,TGTGCCACCAGCAGACAGGGGTCCTACGAGCAGTACTTC
TRBJ1-1,NA,TRBV2,NA,CASSEPLQKNTEAFF,TGTGCCAGCAGTGAACCCCTACAGAAGAACACTGAAGCTTTCTTT
TRBJ1-6,NA,TRBV28,few,CASGAGGASPLHF,TGTGCCAGCGGGGCAGGTGGGGCTTCACCCCTCCACTTT
TRBJ2-7,TRBD2,TRBV11-1,NA,CASSYLAGGPNEQYF,TGTGCCAGCAGCTATCTAGCGGGAGGGCCTAACGAGCAGTACTTC
TRBJ1-4,TRBD1,TRBV4-1,once,CASSLEPGQGNEKLFF,TGCGCCAGCAGCCTAGAGCCGGGACAGGGTAATGAAAAACTGTTTTTT
TRBJ1-1,NA,TRBV9,NA,CASSGSHFSEAFF,TGTGCCAGCAGCGGGAGTCACTTTTCTGAAGCTTTCTTT
TRBJ2-5,NA,TRBV7-2,once,CASSFPQGVGETQYF,TGTGCCAGCAGCTTCCCACAGGGAGTCGGGGAGACCCAGTACTTC
TRBJ2-3,NA,TRBV9,NA,CASSPQQGTDTQYF,TGTGCCAGCAGCCCTCAGCAGGGCACAGATACGCAGTATTTT
TRBJ2-7,TRBD2,TRBV7-9,NA,CASSSQRGTYEQYF,TGTGCCAGCAGCTCTCAGCGGGGTACCTACGAGCAGTACTTC
TRBJ1-5,NA,TRBV19,NA,CASSGRGNQPQHF,TGTGCCAGTAGTGGGAGGGGGAATCAGCCCCAGCATTTT
TRBJ1-5,TRBD1,TRBV4-1,NA,CASSQEDRVQPQHF,TGCGCCAGCAGCCAAGAAGACAGGGTCCAGCCCCAGCATTTT
TRBJ1-1,NA,TRBV5-5,NA,CASSLDGQSLNTEAFF,TGTGCCAGCAGCTTGGATGGACAGAGCCTGAACACTGAAGCTTTCTTT
TRBJ2-7,TRBD2,TRBV6-1,NA,CASSEAIASGLYEQYF,TGTGCCAGCAGTGAAGCGATAGCTAGCGGGCTATACGAGCAGTACTTC
TRBJ2-5,TRBD1,TRBV6-1,NA,CASHPRRGHAETQYF,TGTGCCAGCCACCCCCGCAGGGGGCATGCGGAGACCCAGTACTTC
TRBJ1-4,TRBD1,TRBV6-1,NA,CASSEGTGGEKLFF,TGTGCCAGCAGTGAAGGGACAGGGGGGGAAAAACTGTTTTTT
TRBJ2-5,NA,TRBV4-2,NA,CASSQQNQETQYF,TGTGCCAGCAGCCAACAGAACCAAGAGACCCAGTACTTC
TRBJ2-3,TRBD1,TRBV5-6,once,CASSFAGTGVLDTQYF,TGTGCCAGCAGCTTCGCCGGGACAGGGGTTTTAGATACGCAGTATTTT
TRBJ2-1,TRBD2,TRBV27,NA,CASSLRGAYNEQFF,TGTGCCAGCAGTTTACGGGGGGCCTACAATGAGCAGTTCTTC
TRBJ1-2,TRBD1,TRBV7-9,NA,CASSLAVSETGGFYGYTF,TGTGCCAGCAGCTTAGCCGTCTCGGAGACAGGGGGCTTCTATGGCTACACCTTC
TRBJ1-1,NA,TRBV6-5,NA,CASSPNQQGRAEAFF,TGTGCCAGCAGTCCAAACCAACAGGGTCGGGCTGAAGCTTTCTTT
TRBJ2-3,TRBD2,TRBV27,NA,CASSLSGSFPDTQYF,TGTGCCAGCAGTTTGAGCGGGAGCTTCCCAGATACGCAGTATTTT
TRBJ1-2,NA,TRBV7-3,NA,CASSSGEGGYTF,TGTGCCAGCAGCTCAGGGGAGGGTGGCTACACCTTC
TRBJ1-1,TRBD1,TRBV29-1,NA,CSVEASGGEYLDTEAFF,TGCAGCGTTGAAGCGTCAGGGGGCGAATACTTGGACACTGAAGCTTTCTTT
TRBJ2-2,TRBD1,TRBV5-6,NA,CASSLGGQGHTGELFF,TGTGCCAGCAGCTTGGGGGGACAGGGGCACACCGGGGAGCTGTTTTTT
TRBJ2-5,NA,TRBV2,NA,CASSSTWATQYF,TGTGCCAGCAGCAGTACCTGGGCGACCCAGTACTTC
TRBJ2-7,NA,TRBV27,NA,CASSLVSGPTYEQYF,TGTGCCAGCAGTTTAGTGTCAGGTCCCACCTACGAGCAGTACTTC
TRBJ1-5,NA,TRBV19,NA,CASSIETSLLRSNQPQHF,TGTGCCAGTAGTATAGAAACCAGCCTTTTGAGGAGCAATCAGCCCCAGCATTTT
TRBJ2-4,TRBD1,TRBV7-8,NA,CASSQGQGLAKNIQYF,TGTGCCAGCAGCCAGGGACAGGGACTAGCCAAAAACATTCAGTACTTC
TRBJ1-1,NA,TRBV5-1,NA,CASSLEGGSTEAFF,TGCGCCAGCAGCTTGGAGGGGGGGAGCACTGAAGCTTTCTTT
TRBJ1-1,NA,TRBV4-3,few,CASSQDSVGLGAFF,TGCGCCAGCAGCCAAGATAGCGTAGGCTTGGGAGCTTTCTTT
TRBJ2-2,NA,TRBV29-1,NA,CSVPAGWLTGELFF,TGCAGCGTCCCCGCGGGCTGGCTCACCGGGGAGCTGTTTTTT
TRBJ2-1,TRBD2,TRBV18,NA,CASSPLAGGNEQFF,TGTGCCAGCTCACCACTAGCGGGAGGTAATGAGCAGTTCTTC
TRBJ2-7,NA,TRBV27,NA,CASSFSLSAEQYF,TGTGCCAGCAGCTTCAGCCTGAGCGCCGAGCAGTACTTC
TRBJ1-1,TRBD1,TRBV27,NA,CASYSQGRSEAFF,TGTGCCAGCTACTCACAGGGGAGGAGTGAAGCTTTCTTT
TRBJ2-2,TRBD2,TRBV13,NA,CASSAGTTTLNTGELFF,TGTGCCAGCAGCGCTGGGACTACCACTCTGAACACCGGGGAGCTGTTTTTT
TRBJ2-1,NA,TRBV5-1,NA,CASSPPSATYNEQFF,TGCGCCAGCAGCCCTCCTAGCGCTACCTACAATGAGCAGTTCTTC